These 16 T cell receptor beta chains were sequenced from one sample in a study of graft-versus-host responses after intestinal transplantation. TCRdb keeps only in-frame clones here, not all; method: immunoSEQ multiplex PCR. The sample includes about 70,000 clones, approximately 93% of them seen just once. No antigen has been assigned to these receptors. Sequencing used unstimulated CD8+ T cells sorted from spleen or lymph node cells, obtained before intestinal transplant. Source of these receptors: a human donor who received an intestinal transplant.

This clone was counted once. This sequence joins TRBV4-2 and TRBJ2-7; the match to TRBD1 covers 10 bases. This CDR3 has 18 residues. J gave up 0 bases and V 1 base, and 9 bases lay outside the gene matches. Germline V gene sequence: CDR1 LGHNA, CDR2 YNFKEQ. DNA for the CDR3: TGTGCCAGCAGCCAAGTGGGTAGGGGACAGGGGTCCTCCTACGAGCAGTACTTC. This sequence encodes CASSQVGRGQGSSYEQYF.

This sequence joins TRBV27 and TRBJ2-1, with 9 nucleotides matching TRBD2. Trimming at V came to 2 bases and at J to 3 bases, leaving 5 bases not matched to a gene. The CDR3 has 16 amino acids. Per the germline V gene, CDR1 is MNHEY and CDR2 is SMNVEV (reference sequence). Here the CDR3 DNA reads TGTGCCAGCAGTTTAGGGCGGGGGGGAGACTACAATGAGCAGTTCTTC. Encoded protein: CASSLGRGGDYNEQFF.

In its sample, this clone was seen a few times. V is TRBV6-5 and J is TRBJ2-7, with 8 bases fitting TRBD1. The CDR3 is 14 amino acids. V was clipped by 6 bases and J by 2 bases; unmatched bases: 6. Germline V gives CDR1 MNHEY, CDR2 SVGAGI. In DNA form, the CDR3 reads TGTGCCAGCAGCTACGGGACAGGACCCTACGAGCAGTACTTC. Protein: CASSYGTGPYEQYF.

The chain joins TRBV7-9 to TRBJ2-5; TRBD1 matches 10 bases. The CDR3 consists of 15 residues. CDR1 is SEHNR and CDR2 is FQNEAQ in the germline V gene (reference sequence). Trimming took 5 bases from V and 5 from J; bases not matched to a gene: 8. CDR3 region: CASSQTTGGVETQYF. In DNA form, the CDR3 reads TGTGCCAGCAGCCAAACGACAGGGGGCGTTGAGACCCAGTACTTC. The full variable domain, with the rest looked up from reference TRBV7-9 and TRBJ2-5, is DTGVSQNPRHKITKRGQNVTFRCDPISEHNRLYWYRQTLGQGPEFLTYFQNEAQLEKSRLLSDRFSAERPKGSFSTLEIQRTEQGDSAMYLCASSQTTGGVETQYFGPGTRLLVL.

The rearrangement joins TRBV19 to TRBJ1-2, with D maybe TRBD1 (6 bases). The CDR3 sequence is 17 residues long. Trimming stripped 4 bases from V and 5 bases from J, with 23 bases between. Germline CDR1 reads LNHDA; CDR2 reads SQIVND (reference sequence). In DNA form, the CDR3 reads TGTGCCAGTAGTAGCCTTCGGGGGCGGCTGATCTTTTATGGCTACACCTTC. It codes for CASSSLRGRLIFYGYTF.

The chain employs TRBV11-2 and TRBJ2-7, with 12 positions matching TRBD2. Germline CDR1 is SGHAT and CDR2 is FQNNGV. This CDR3 is 15 amino acids long. Trimming took 5 bases from V and 6 from J; bases not matched to a gene: 8. The CDR3 nucleotides are TGTGCCAGCAGCCAGACTAGCGGGAGACTCCTCGAGCAGTACTTC. It encodes CASSQTSGRLLEQYF.

The CDR3 nucleotides read TGTGCCAGTAGTGTGATAAACACCTACAATGAGCAGTTCTTC. Residues: CASSVINTYNEQFF. The chain couples TRBV19 to TRBJ2-1; D is unresolved. The CDR3 covers 14 residues. Germline V gives CDR1 LNHDA, CDR2 SQIVND (reference sequence). V gave up 5 bases and J gave up 2 bases, with 10 bases separating them.

The chain has TRBV28 and TRBJ2-5; possible D gene TRBD1, 7 bases. Trimming stripped 1 base from V and 2 bases from J, with 8 bases between. The CDR3 covers 14 residues. CDR1 MDHEN and CDR2 SYDVKM come from the germline V gene. CDR3 amino acids: CASSLSGGQETQYF. In nucleotides, the CDR3 is TGTGCCAGCAGTTTATCAGGGGGGCAAGAGACCCAGTACTTC.

In DNA, the CDR3 is TGTGCCAGCAGTTTATTCAGGGGGCTAGCGGGAGGGCCCTCCTACGAGCAGTACTTC. Amino acid sequence: CASSLFRGLAGGPSYEQYF. The genes are TRBV27 and TRBJ2-7; 12 bases line up with TRBD2. Germline V gene lookup returns CDR1 MNHEY and CDR2 SMNVEV (reference sequence). V dropped 1 base and J dropped 0; count of bases not matched to a gene: 10. This CDR3 region has 19 residues.

This clone is a singleton in its sample. The chain combines TRBV19 with TRBJ2-1; possible D gene TRBD2, 6 bases. Germline lookup yields CDR1 LNHDA and CDR2 SQIVND (reference sequence). Trimming took 5 bases from V and 10 from J, leaving 9 bases between them. CDR3 length equals 11 residues. In nucleotides, the CDR3 is TGTGCCAGTAGTGCGGGAAACGAGCAGTTCTTC. The encoded protein is CASSAGNEQFF.

V and J are TRBV10-1 and TRBJ2-5; 7 bases map to TRBD1. CDR1 and CDR2 from the germline V gene are WNHNN and SYGVQD (reference sequence). Germline trimming cut 3 bases from V and 4 bases from J; bases unmatched to any gene: 8. CDR3 length: 15 amino acids. CDR3 amino acids: CASSEGTVRGETQYF. The CDR3 DNA reads as TGCGCCAGCAGTGAAGGGACAGTCCGGGGAGAGACCCAGTACTTC.

The rearrangement joins TRBV5-4 to TRBJ2-2, with 9 bases lining up with TRBD1. In germline, CDR1 is SGHNT, CDR2 YYREEE (reference sequence). V lost 3 bases and J lost 1; bases outside the gene matches: 4. The CDR3 is 16 residues long. CDR3 nucleotides: TGTGCCAGCAGCTCCCGGACAGGGGTGAACACCGGGGAGCTGTTTTTT. Translating gives CASSSRTGVNTGELFF.

The CDR3: CASRGGQGTSGANVLTF. The DNA for the CDR3 is TGTGCCAGCAGGGGGGGACAGGGTACCTCTGGGGCCAACGTCCTGACTTTC. V usage is TRBV28 and J usage is TRBJ2-6; 9 nucleotides align to TRBD1. CDR1 is MDHEN and CDR2 is SYDVKM in the germline V gene. The CDR3 consists of 17 residues. With V trimmed by 6 bases and J by 0 bases, 6 bases remained unmatched.

The gene calls are TRBV9 and TRBJ2-1, with D possibly matching TRBD2 (6 bases). Germline CDR1 reads SGDLS; CDR2 reads YYNGEE. The V and J ends lost 0 bases and 7 bases respectively, with 11 bases between them. The CDR3 covers 14 residues. CDR3 protein: CASSVAGVGNEQFF. In DNA form, the CDR3 reads TGTGCCAGCAGCGTAGCGGGAGTTGGAAATGAGCAGTTCTTC.

In nucleotides, the CDR3 is TGTGCCAGCAGTTTAGTTATGAACACTGAAGCTTTCTTT. Translated, it gives CASSLVMNTEAFF. The rearrangement uses TRBV28 and TRBJ1-1, with no clear D. Between the trimmed V and J ends, which lost 2 bases and 0 bases, there was a span of 4 bases. The length of the CDR3 is 13 residues. Germline assignment: CDR1 MDHEN and CDR2 SYDVKM.

This chain uses TRBV27 with TRBJ1-2, with 8 nucleotides matching TRBD1. The CDR3 runs 15 residues. V dropped 2 bases and J dropped 7; count of bases not matched to a gene: 9. Germline-derived CDR1 and CDR2 are MNHEY and SMNVEV (reference sequence). The CDR3 coding sequence is TGTGCCAGCAGTTTACTAACAGGGGGGGTAGGTGGCTACACCTTC. Its translation: CASSLLTGGVGGYTF.